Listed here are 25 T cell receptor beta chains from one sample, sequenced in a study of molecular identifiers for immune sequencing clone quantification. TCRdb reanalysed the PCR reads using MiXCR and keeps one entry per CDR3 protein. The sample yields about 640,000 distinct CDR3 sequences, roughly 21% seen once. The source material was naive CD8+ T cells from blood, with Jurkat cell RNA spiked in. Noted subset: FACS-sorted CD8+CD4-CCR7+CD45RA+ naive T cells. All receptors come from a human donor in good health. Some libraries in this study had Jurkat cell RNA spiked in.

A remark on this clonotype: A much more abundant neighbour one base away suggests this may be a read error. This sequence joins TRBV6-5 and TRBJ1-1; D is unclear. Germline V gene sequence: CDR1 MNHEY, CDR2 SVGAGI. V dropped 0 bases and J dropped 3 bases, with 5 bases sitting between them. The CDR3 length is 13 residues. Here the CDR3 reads CASSYSRHTEAFF. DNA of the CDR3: TGTGCCAGCAGTTACTCTAGACACACTGAAGCTTTCTTT.

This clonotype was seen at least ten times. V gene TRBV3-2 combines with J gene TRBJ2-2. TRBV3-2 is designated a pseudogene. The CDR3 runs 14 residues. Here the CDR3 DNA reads TGTGCCAGCAGCTATTTCGTTGATACCGGGGAGCTGTTTTTT. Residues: CASSYFVDTGELFF.

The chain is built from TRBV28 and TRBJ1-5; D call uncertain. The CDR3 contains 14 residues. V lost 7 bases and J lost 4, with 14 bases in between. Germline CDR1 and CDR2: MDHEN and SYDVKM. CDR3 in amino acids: CASNSYVRNQPQHF. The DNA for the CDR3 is TGTGCCAGCAATTCCTATGTCAGAAATCAGCCCCAGCATTTT.

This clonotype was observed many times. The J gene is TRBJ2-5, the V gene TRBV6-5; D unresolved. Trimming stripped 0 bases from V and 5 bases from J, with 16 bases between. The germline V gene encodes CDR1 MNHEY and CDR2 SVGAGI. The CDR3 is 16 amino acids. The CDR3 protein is CASSYSRGPPVETQYF. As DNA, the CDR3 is TGTGCCAGCAGTTACTCGAGAGGACCGCCCGTGGAGACCCAGTACTTC.

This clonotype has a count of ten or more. The CDR3 loop reads CASSLDGGESGYTF. The CDR3, as DNA: TGTGCCAGCAGCTTGGATGGAGGGGAATCGGGCTACACCTTC. The genes are TRBV5-6 and TRBJ1-2, with TRBD1 as a possible D gene (5 bases). Germline lookup yields CDR1 SGHDT and CDR2 YYEEEE. The V and J ends lost 0 bases and 8 bases respectively, with 14 bases between them. The CDR3 is made up of 14 amino acids. Full variable domain (missing parts from reference TRBV5-6 and TRBJ1-2): DAGVTQSPTHLIKTRGQQVTLRCSPKSGHDTVSWYQQALGQGPQFIFQYYEEEERQRGNFPDRFSGHQFPNYSSELNVNALLLGDSALYLCASSLDGGESGYTFGSGTRLTVV.

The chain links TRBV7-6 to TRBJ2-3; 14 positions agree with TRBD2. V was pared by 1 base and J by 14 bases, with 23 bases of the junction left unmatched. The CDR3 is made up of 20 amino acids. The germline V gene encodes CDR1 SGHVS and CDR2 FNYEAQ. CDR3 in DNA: TGTGCCAGCAGCTTAGAACCGACTAGCGGGGGGGCGGGTTCCACAGATACGTGGTATTTT. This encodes CASSLEPTSGGAGSTDTWYF.

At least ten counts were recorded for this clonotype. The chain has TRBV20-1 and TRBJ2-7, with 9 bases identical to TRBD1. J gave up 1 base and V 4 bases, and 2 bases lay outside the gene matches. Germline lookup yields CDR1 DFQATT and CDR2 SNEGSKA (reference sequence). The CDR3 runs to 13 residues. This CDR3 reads CSATGQGSYEQYF. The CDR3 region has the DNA TGCAGTGCTACGGGACAGGGATCCTACGAGCAGTACTTC.

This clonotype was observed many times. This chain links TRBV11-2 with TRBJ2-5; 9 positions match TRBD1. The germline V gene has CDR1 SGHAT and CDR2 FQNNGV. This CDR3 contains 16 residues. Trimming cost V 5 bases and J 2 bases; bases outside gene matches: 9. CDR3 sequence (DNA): TGTGCCAGCAGCCCAACCGGGACAGGGTTTCAAGAGACCCAGTACTTC. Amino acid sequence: CASSPTGTGFQETQYF. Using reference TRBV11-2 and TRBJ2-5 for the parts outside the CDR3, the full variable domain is EAGVAQSPRYKIIEKRQSVAFWCNPISGHATLYWYQQILGQGPKLLIQFQNNGVVDDSQLPKDRFSAERLKGVDSTLKIQPAKLEDSAVYLCASSPTGTGFQETQYFGPGTRLLVL.

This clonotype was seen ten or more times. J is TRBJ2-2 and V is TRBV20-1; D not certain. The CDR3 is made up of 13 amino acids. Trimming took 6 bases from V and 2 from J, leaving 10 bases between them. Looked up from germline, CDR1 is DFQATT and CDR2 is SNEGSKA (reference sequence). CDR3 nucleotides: TGCAGTGCGACGACAATTAACACCGGGGAGCTGTTTTTT. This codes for CSATTINTGELFF.

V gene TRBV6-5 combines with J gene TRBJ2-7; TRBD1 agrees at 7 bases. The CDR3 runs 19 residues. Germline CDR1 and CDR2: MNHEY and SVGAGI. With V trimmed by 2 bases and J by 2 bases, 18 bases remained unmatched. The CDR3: CASSYEGVGLTGLPYEQYF. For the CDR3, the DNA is TGTGCCAGCAGTTACGAGGGGGTCGGCCTGACAGGGCTTCCCTACGAGCAGTACTTC.

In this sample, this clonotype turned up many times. In nucleotides, the CDR3 is TGTGCCAGCACGACTGGGGCGGAACACACAGATACGCAGTATTTT. Its translation: CASTTGAEHTDTQYF. The rearrangement links TRBV9 to TRBJ2-3; a weak D match, TRBD1 (5 bases). V lost 6 bases and J lost 2, with 16 bases in between. Germline CDR1 and CDR2: SGDLS and YYNGEE. This CDR3 comprises 15 residues.

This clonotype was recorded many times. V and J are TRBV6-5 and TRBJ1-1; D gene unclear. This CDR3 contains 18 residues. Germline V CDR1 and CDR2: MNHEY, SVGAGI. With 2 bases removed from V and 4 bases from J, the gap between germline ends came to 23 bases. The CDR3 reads CASSYGSPEGGIGTEAFF. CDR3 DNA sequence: TGTGCCAGCAGTTACGGGTCGCCCGAGGGAGGTATTGGCACTGAAGCTTTCTTT.

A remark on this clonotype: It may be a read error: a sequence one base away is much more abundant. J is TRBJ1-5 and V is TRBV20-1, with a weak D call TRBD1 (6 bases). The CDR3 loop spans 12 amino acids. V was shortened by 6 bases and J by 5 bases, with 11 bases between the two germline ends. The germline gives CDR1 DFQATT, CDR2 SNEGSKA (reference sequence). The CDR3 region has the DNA TGCAGTGCGAGCGGGGGGCATCAGCCCCAGCATTTT. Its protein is CSASGGHQPQHF.

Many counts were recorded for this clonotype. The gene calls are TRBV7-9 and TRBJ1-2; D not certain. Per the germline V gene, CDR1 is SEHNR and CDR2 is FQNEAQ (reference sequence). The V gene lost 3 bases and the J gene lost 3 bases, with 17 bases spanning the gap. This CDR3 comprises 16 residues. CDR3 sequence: CASSFARYSSDYGYTF. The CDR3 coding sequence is TGTGCCAGCAGCTTCGCCAGGTACTCTTCGGACTATGGCTACACCTTC.

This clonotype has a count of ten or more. CDR3 in DNA: TGCGCCACTAGGACTAGCGGGGGGGCCGGGAGCACAGATACGCAGTATTTT. Its translation is CATRTSGGAGSTDTQYF. This chain joins TRBV5-1 and TRBJ2-3; 15 bases agree with TRBD2. CDR3 length: 17 amino acids. The ends lost 9 bases at V and 0 bases at J; junction bases unmatched: 8. From germline, CDR1 is SGHRS and CDR2 YFSETQ.

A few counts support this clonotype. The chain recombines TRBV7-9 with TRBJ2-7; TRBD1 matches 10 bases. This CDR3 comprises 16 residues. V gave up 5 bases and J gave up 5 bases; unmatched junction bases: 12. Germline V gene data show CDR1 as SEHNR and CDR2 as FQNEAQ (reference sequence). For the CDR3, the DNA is TGTGCCAGCAGCCGAATCCGGGACAGGGGATTCGACGAGCAGTACTTC. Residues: CASSRIRDRGFDEQYF.

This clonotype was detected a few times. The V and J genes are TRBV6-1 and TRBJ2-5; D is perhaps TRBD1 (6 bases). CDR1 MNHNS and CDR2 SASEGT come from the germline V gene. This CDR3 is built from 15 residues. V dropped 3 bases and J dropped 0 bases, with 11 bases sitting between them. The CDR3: CASSDPTGYQETQYF. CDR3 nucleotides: TGTGCCAGCAGTGACCCTACAGGGTACCAAGAGACCCAGTACTTC.

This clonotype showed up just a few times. The CDR3 loop reads CASSLRLAFGNEQFF. CDR3 DNA: TGTGCCAGCAGCTTGAGGCTAGCGTTTGGTAATGAGCAGTTCTTC. J is TRBJ2-1 and V is TRBV5-6; D may be TRBD2 (6 bases). The ends were cut back, 1 base at V and 7 bases at J, with 15 bases in the middle. Germline V CDR1 and CDR2: SGHDT, YYEEEE. This CDR3 is built from 15 residues.

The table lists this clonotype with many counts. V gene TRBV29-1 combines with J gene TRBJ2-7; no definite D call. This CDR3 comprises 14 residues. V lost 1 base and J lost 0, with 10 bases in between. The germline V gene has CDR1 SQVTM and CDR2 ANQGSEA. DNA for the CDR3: TGCAGCGTTGAAGGCAGGACGGGCTCCTACGAGCAGTACTTC. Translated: CSVEGRTGSYEQYF.

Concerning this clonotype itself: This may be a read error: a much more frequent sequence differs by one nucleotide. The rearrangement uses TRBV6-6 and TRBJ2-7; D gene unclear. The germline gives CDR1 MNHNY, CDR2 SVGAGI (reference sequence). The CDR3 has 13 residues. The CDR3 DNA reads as TGTGCCAGCAGTTACCTGGGATCCTACGAGCGGTACTTC. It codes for CASSYLGSYERYF.

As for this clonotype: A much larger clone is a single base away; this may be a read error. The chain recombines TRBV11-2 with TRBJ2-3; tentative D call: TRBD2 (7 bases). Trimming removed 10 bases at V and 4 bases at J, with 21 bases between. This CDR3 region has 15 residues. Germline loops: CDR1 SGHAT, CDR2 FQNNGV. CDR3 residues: CANKGRGGPPDTQYF. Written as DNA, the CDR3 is TGTGCCAACAAGGGTAGGGGGGGGCCGCCAGATACGCAGTATTTT.

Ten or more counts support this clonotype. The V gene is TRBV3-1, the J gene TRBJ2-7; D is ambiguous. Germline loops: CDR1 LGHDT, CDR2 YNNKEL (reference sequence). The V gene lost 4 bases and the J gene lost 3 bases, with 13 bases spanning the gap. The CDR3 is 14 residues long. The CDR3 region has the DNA TGTGCCAGCAGCCTCCGCCCTAATATCTACGAGCAGTACTTC. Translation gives CASSLRPNIYEQYF.

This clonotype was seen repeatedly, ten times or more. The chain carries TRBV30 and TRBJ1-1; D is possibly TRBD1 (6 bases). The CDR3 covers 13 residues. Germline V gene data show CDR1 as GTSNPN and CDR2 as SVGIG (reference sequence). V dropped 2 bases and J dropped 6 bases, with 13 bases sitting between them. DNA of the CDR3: TGTGCCTGGAGTACCGGGGGGGGCGCTGAAGCTTTCTTT. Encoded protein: CAWSTGGGAEAFF.

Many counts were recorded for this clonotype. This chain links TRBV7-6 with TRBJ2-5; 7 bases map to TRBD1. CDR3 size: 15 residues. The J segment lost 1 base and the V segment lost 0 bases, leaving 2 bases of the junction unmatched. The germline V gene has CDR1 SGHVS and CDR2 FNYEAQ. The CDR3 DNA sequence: TGTGCCAGCAGCTTAGCATACAGGGGCCAAGAGACCCAGTACTTC. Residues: CASSLAYRGQETQYF.

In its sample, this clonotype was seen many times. CDR3 sequence: CASSQTTGEEPQPQHF. In DNA form, the CDR3 reads TGCGCCAGCAGCCAGACCACAGGGGAAGAACCCCAGCCCCAGCATTTT. The J gene is TRBJ1-5, the V gene TRBV4-3; 7 nucleotides match TRBD1. The CDR3 is 16 residues long. J gave up 7 bases and V 3 bases, and 12 bases lay outside the gene matches. Germline V CDR1 and CDR2: LGHNA, YSLEER.